One and the same sample provided the 14 T cell receptor beta chains below, sequenced in a study of identical twins. TCRdb re-derived calls from the 5' RACE reads in MiXCR, one entry per CDR3 protein. This table has roughly 500,000 distinct CDR3 sequences, around 20% appearing once. The same data also contributed to another study, on T cells expressing NK-cell markers.

The sequenced material came from CD4+ T cells sorted from blood. The receptor source for this set is a woman under 30 in good health.

The chain combines TRBV5-4 with TRBJ2-3, with TRBD2 identical over 10 bases. The junction had 4 bases not matched to a gene; V was cut back by 3 bases and J by 6 bases. In germline, CDR1 is SGHNT, CDR2 YYREEE (reference sequence). The CDR3 loop spans 14 amino acids. CDR3 coding DNA: TGTGCCAGCAGCTGGTCTAGCGGGGGCGATACGCAGTATTTT. As protein: CASSWSSGGDTQYF.

The chain combines TRBV30 with TRBJ1-5; no clear D gene. Trimming cost V 1 base and J 3 bases, with 13 bases left between them. This CDR3 is built from 15 residues. From germline, CDR1 is GTSNPN and CDR2 SVGIG (reference sequence). The DNA for the CDR3 is TGTGCCTGGAGTGCGGGCTCTCGGGACAATCAGCCCCAGCATTTT. It encodes CAWSAGSRDNQPQHF.

The V and J genes are TRBV27 and TRBJ2-3, with D possibly being TRBD2 (6 bases). The CDR3 loop spans 11 amino acids. The germline V gene encodes CDR1 MNHEY and CDR2 SMNVEV (reference sequence). V was trimmed by 10 bases and J by 7 bases, leaving 12 bases between them. This CDR3 is CATSSANTQYF. The CDR3 nucleotides are TGTGCCACGTCTAGCGCAAATACGCAGTATTTT.

This clonotype has just a few counts. V usage is TRBV7-4 and J usage is TRBJ1-2; D gene uncertain. Between the trimmed V and J ends, which lost 5 bases and 3 bases, there was a span of 16 bases. Germline CDR1 SGHVT, CDR2 SQSDAQ. The CDR3 is 15 residues long. This chain's CDR3 is CASSPTSTDYYGYTF. In nucleotides, the CDR3 is TGTGCCAGCAGCCCAACTTCGACGGACTACTATGGCTACACCTTC.

This clonotype was seen repeatedly, ten times or more. This chain connects TRBV29-1 to TRBJ2-3; 7 nucleotides match TRBD2. This CDR3 spans 14 amino acids. After removal of 1 base from V and 6 bases from J, the junction contained 7 bases not matched to a gene. CDR1 is SQVTM, CDR2 ANQGSEA, per germline. The CDR3 loop reads CSVEGGSGVDTQYF. The CDR3 DNA follows: TGCAGCGTTGAAGGCGGGAGTGGGGTTGATACGCAGTATTTT.

Ten or more counts support this clonotype. Germline is not matched at one junction end, which may reflect a read error. V and J are TRBV5-1 and TRBJ2-3; no clear D. CDR1 and CDR2 from the germline V gene are SGHRS and YFSETQ. The CDR3 is 12 residues long. CDR3 region: CASSLDLDTQYF. CDR3 in DNA: TGTGCCAGCAGCTTAGATCTGGATACGCAGTATTTT.

There are a few counts of this clonotype. The gene calls are TRBV4-3 and TRBJ2-2; possible D gene TRBD1, 7 bases. In germline, CDR1 is LGHNA, CDR2 YSLEER. The CDR3 sequence is 16 residues long. Deletions cut 1 base from V and 7 bases from J, with 16 bases between. This CDR3 is CASSQGLGGGGGELFF. The CDR3 DNA follows: TGCGCCAGCAGCCAAGGGTTAGGAGGGGGCGGCGGGGAGCTGTTTTTT.

J is TRBJ2-3 and V is TRBV20-1; 8 nucleotides agree with TRBD2. The germline V gene encodes CDR1 DFQATT and CDR2 SNEGSKA (reference sequence). V shed 3 bases, J shed 0 bases, and the junction held 14 bases outside the gene matches. The CDR3 runs to 18 residues. The CDR3 loop is CSASGGSERGHSTDTQYF. The CDR3 DNA sequence: TGCAGTGCTAGCGGGGGTTCAGAGCGGGGGCATAGCACAGATACGCAGTATTTT.

J is TRBJ2-5 and V is TRBV7-2, with TRBD2 as a possible D gene (5 bases). The CDR3 loop spans 15 amino acids. V was trimmed by 0 bases and J by 4 bases, leaving 12 bases between them. Germline V gene lookup returns CDR1 SGHTA and CDR2 FQGNSA. The CDR3 DNA is TGTGCCAGCAGCTTAGCCTTAGCGTTTTTAGAGACCCAGTACTTC. Its protein product is CASSLALAFLETQYF. The full variable domain, its missing parts supplied by reference TRBV7-2 and TRBJ2-5, is GAGVSQSPSNKVTEKGKDVELRCDPISGHTALYWYRQSLGQGLEFLIYFQGNSAPDKSGLPSDRFSAERTGGSVSTLTIQRTQQEDSAVYLCASSLALAFLETQYFGPGTRLLVL.

This clonotype was seen only a few times. The chain couples TRBV20-1 to TRBJ2-1; perhaps TRBD1 as D (6 bases). CDR1 and CDR2 (germline): DFQATT, SNEGSKA (reference sequence). V lost 7 bases and J lost 0, with 16 bases in between. The CDR3 sequence is 15 residues long. CDR3 residues: CSGGGGFTSYNEQFF. CDR3 sequence (DNA): TGCAGTGGTGGGGGCGGGTTCACCTCCTACAATGAGCAGTTCTTC.

V gene TRBV7-2 combines with J gene TRBJ2-7; perhaps TRBD2 as D (6 bases). This CDR3 comprises 14 residues. V shed 5 bases and J shed 5 bases, with 16 bases lying between them. CDR1 is SGHTA and CDR2 is FQGNSA in the germline V gene. DNA for the CDR3: TGTGCCAGCAGCCTTTCTGGCGGGACCCACGAGCAGTACTTC. This encodes CASSLSGGTHEQYF.

This clonotype was seen repeatedly, ten times or more. The rearrangement uses TRBV29-1 and TRBJ2-2, with D hard to call. CDR1 and CDR2 from the germline V gene are SQVTM and ANQGSEA. The CDR3 is 13 amino acids. Trimming shortened V by 3 bases and J by 1 base, and 6 bases separated the two germline ends. The CDR3 nucleotides read TGCAGCGTTGAGGCAGGGAACACCGGGGAGCTGTTTTTT. This encodes CSVEAGNTGELFF.

The V call is TRBV10-3, the J call TRBJ2-2, with D unresolved. Trimming removed 2 bases at V and 0 bases at J, with 13 bases between. The CDR3 covers 17 residues. CDR1 and CDR2 (germline): ENHRY, SYGVKD. DNA for the CDR3: TGTGCCATCAGTGAGACGGTGCTATTTGCGAACACCGGGGAGCTGTTTTTT. Protein sequence: CAISETVLFANTGELFF.

This clonotype showed up just a few times. The J gene is TRBJ2-2, the V gene TRBV7-9; no reliable D call. CDR3 length: 13 residues. CDR1 is SEHNR, CDR2 FQNEAQ, per germline (reference sequence). The V end was cut by 5 bases, the J end by 6 bases, with 10 bases between. In DNA, the CDR3 is TGTGCCAGCAGCGAGAGGTTGGCCGGGGAGCTGTTTTTT. Its translation is CASSERLAGELFF.